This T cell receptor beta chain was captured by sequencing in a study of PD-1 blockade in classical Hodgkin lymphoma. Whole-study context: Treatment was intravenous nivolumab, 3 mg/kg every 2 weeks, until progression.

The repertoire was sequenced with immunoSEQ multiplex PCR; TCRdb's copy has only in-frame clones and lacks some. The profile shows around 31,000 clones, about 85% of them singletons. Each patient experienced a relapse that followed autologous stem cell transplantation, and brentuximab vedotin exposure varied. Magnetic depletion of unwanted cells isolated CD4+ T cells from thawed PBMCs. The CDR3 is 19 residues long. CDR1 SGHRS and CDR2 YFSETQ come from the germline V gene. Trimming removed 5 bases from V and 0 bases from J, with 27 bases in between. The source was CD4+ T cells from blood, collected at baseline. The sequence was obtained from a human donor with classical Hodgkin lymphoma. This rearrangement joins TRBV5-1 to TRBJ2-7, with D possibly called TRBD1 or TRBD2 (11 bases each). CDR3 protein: CASRSGQGGTSGSSYEQYF. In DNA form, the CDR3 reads TGCGCCAGCAGGTCGGGACAGGGGGGGACTAGCGGTAGCTCCTACGAGCAGTACTTC.